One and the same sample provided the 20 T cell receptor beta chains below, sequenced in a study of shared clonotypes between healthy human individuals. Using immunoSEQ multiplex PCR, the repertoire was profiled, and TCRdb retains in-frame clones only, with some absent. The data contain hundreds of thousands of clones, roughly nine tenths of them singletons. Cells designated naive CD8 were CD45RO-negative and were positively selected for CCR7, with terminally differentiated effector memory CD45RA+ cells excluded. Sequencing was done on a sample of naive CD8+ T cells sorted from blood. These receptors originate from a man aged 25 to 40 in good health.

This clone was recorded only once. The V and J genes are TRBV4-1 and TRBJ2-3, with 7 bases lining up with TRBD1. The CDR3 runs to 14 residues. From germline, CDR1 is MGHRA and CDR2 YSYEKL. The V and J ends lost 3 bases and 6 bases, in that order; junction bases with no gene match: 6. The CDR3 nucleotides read TGCGCCAGCAGCCAGAACAGGGGAAGGGATACGCAGTATTTT. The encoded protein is CASSQNRGRDTQYF.

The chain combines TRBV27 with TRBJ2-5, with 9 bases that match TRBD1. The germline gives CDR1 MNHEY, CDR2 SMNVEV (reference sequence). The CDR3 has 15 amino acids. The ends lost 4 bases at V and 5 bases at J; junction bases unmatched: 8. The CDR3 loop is CASSSITGGSETQYF. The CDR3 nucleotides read TGTGCCAGCAGTTCGATTACAGGGGGCTCTGAGACCCAGTACTTC.

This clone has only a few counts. The CDR3 region has the DNA TGTGCCAGCAGTTATGACAATCAGCCCCAGCATTTT. Encoded protein: CASSYDNQPQHF. The rearrangement joins TRBV28 to TRBJ1-5; D gene uncertain. Trimming removed 4 bases at V and 3 bases at J, with 4 bases between. CDR3 size: 12 residues. Per the germline V gene, CDR1 is MDHEN and CDR2 is SYDVKM. The full variable domain, in which reference TRBV28 and TRBJ1-5 provide the parts outside the CDR3, is DVKVTQSSRYLVKRTGEKVFLECVQDMDHENMFWYRQDPGLGLRLIYFSYDVKMKEKGDIPEGYSVSREKKERFSLILESASTNQTSMYLCASSYDNQPQHFGDGTRLSIL.

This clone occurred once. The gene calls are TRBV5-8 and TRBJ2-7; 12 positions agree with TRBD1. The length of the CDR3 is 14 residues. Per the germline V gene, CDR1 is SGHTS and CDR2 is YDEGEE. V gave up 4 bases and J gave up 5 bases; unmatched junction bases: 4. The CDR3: CASSEGQGADEQYF. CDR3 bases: TGTGCCAGCAGCGAGGGACAGGGGGCTGACGAGCAGTACTTC.

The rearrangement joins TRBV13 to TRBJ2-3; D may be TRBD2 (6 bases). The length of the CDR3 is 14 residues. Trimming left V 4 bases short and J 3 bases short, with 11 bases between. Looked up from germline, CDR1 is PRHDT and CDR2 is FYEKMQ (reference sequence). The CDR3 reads CASSSGSLTDTQYF. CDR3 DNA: TGTGCCAGCAGCTCCGGGAGTCTTACAGATACGCAGTATTTT.

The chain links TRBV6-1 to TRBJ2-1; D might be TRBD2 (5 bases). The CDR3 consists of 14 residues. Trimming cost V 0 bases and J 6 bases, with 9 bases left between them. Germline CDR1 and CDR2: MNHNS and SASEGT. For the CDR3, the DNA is TGTGCCAGCAGTGAAGCAATAGGGAGCAATGAGCAGTTCTTC. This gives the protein CASSEAIGSNEQFF.

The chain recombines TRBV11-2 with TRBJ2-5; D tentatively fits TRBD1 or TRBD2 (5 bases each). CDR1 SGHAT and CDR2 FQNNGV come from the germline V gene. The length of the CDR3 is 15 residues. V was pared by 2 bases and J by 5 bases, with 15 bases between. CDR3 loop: CASSLYRSGTETQYF. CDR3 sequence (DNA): TGTGCCAGCAGCTTATATCGTTCGGGGACCGAGACCCAGTACTTC.

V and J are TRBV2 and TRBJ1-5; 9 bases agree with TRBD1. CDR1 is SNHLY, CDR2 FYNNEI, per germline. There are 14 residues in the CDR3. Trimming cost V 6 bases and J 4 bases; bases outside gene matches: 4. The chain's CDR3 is CASRDRGGNQPQHF. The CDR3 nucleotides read TGTGCCAGCAGGGACAGGGGCGGGAATCAGCCCCAGCATTTT. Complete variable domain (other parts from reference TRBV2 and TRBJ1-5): EPEVTQTPSHQVTQMGQEVILRCVPISNHLYFYWYRQILGQKVEFLVSFYNNEISEKSEIFDDQFSVERPDGSNFTLKIRSTKLEDSAMYFCASRDRGGNQPQHFGDGTRLSIL.

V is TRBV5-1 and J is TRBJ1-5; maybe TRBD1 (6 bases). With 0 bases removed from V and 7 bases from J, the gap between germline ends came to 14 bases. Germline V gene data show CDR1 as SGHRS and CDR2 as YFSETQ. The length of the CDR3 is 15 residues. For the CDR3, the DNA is TGCGCCAGCAGCTTGGATTTGGGGGCCGGGCAGCCCCAGCATTTT. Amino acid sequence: CASSLDLGAGQPQHF.

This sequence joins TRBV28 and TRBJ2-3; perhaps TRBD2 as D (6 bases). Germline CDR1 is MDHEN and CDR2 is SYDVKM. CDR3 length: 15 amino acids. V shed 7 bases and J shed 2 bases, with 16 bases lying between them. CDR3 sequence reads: CASKNRGTFTDTQYF. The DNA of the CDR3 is TGTGCCAGCAAAAACCGGGGGACTTTCACAGATACGCAGTATTTT.

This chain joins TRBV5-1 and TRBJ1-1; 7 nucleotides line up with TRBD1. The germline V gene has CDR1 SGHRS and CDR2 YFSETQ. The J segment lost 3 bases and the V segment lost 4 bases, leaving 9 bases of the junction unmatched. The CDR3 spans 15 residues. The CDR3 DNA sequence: TGCGCCAGCAGCACCGGACAGGAATGGGACACTGAAGCTTTCTTT. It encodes CASSTGQEWDTEAFF. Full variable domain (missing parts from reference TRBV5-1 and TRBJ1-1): KAGVTQTPRYLIKTRGQQVTLSCSPISGHRSVSWYQQTPGQGLQFLFEYFSETQRNKGNFPGRFSGRQFSNSRSEMNVSTLELGDSALYLCASSTGQEWDTEAFFGQGTRLTVV.

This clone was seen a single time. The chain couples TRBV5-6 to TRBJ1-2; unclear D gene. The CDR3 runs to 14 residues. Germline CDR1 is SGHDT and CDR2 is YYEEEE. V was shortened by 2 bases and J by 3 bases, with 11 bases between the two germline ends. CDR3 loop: CASSLPGRDYGYTF. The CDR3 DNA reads TGTGCCAGCAGCTTACCAGGCCGGGACTATGGCTACACCTTC.

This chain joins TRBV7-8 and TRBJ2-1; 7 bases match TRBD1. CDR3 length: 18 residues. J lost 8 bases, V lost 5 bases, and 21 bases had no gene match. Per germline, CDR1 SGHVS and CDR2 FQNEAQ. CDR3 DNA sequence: TGTGCCAGCAGCCCTATGACAGGGTCTCTACCGGTACAAGATGAGCAGTTCTTC. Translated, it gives CASSPMTGSLPVQDEQFF.

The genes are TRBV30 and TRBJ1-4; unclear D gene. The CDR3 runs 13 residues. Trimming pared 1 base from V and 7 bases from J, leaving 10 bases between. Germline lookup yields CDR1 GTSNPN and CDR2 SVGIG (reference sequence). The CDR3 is CAWSGTGGEKLFF. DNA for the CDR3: TGTGCCTGGAGTGGGACGGGAGGTGAAAAACTGTTTTTT.

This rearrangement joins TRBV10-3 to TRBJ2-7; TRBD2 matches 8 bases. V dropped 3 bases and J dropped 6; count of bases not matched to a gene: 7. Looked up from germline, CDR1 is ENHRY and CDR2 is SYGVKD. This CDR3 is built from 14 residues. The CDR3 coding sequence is TGTGCCATCAGTGAAACGGGAGGGCCCATCGAGCAGTACTTC. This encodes CAISETGGPIEQYF.

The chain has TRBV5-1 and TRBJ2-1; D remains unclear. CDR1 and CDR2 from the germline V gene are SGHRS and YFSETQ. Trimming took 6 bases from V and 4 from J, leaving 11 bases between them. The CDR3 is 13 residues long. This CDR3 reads CASTFGGYNEQFF. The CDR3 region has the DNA TGCGCCAGCACTTTCGGCGGATACAATGAGCAGTTCTTC.

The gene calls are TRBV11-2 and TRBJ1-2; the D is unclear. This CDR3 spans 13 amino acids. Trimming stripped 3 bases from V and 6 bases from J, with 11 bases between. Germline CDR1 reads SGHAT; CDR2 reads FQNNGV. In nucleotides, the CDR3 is TGTGCCAGCAGCTTGGGAGGTCAGCATGGCTACACCTTC. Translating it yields CASSLGGQHGYTF.

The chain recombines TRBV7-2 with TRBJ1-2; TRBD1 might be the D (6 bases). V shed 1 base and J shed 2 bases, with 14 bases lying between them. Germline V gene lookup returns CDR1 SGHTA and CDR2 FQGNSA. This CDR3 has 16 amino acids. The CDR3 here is CASSLGGGGPNYGYTF. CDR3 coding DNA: TGTGCCAGCAGCTTAGGAGGGGGTGGGCCCAACTATGGCTACACCTTC.

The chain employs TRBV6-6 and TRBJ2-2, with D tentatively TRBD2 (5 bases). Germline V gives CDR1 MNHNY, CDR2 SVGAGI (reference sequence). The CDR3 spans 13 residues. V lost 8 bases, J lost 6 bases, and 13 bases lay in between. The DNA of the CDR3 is TGTGCCAGCGGTAGGACTGGGGCCGGGGAGCTGTTTTTT. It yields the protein CASGRTGAGELFF.

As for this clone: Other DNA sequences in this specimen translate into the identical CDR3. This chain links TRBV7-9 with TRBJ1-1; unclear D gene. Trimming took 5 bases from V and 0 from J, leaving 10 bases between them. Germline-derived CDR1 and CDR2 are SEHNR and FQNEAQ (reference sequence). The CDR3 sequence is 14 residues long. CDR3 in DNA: TGTGCCAGCAGCCCGCGAGGACTGAACACTGAAGCTTTCTTT. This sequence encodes CASSPRGLNTEAFF.